This TCR beta chain was sequenced during a study of T cell responses to AZD1222 COVID-19 vaccine. Study-wide results and limits: Donors were largely white British and mainly female; clonal diversity was possibly underestimated. Epitopes outside B.1.351 and B.1.1.7 mutated regions reportedly drew nearly half of spike TCRs. Repertoire collection took place solely once the T cell response had peaked.

Trimming shortened V by 5 bases and J by 10 bases, and 26 bases separated the two germline ends. Per germline, CDR1 SGHTA and CDR2 FQGTGA. This CDR3 region has 17 residues. Remarks on this clone: Its antigen is undetermined.

This table comes from immunoSEQ multiplex PCR, and its TCRdb copy is limited to in-frame clones, with some not included. The table shows about 100,000 clones, with nearly 95% occurring only once. The receptor was derived from an adult in good health. Source: peripheral blood, taken on day 0 of AZD1222 vaccination. The J gene is TRBJ1-4, the V gene TRBV7-3; D is perhaps TRBD1 (5 bases). The CDR3 DNA reads as TGTGCCAGCAGCCCCATCGAGGGATTCAGGGACCGGGGAAAACTGTTTTTT. The encoded protein is CASSPIEGFRDRGKLFF.